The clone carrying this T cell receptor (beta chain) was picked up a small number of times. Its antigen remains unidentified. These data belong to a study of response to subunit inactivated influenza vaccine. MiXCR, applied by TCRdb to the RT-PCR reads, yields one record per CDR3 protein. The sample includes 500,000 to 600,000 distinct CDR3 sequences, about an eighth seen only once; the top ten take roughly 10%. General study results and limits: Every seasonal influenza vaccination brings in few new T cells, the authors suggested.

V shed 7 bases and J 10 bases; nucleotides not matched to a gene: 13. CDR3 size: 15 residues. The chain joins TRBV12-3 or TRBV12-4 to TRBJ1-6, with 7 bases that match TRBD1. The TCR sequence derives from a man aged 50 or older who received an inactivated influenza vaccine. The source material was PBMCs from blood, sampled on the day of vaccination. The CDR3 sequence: CASTPQGGGRSPLHF. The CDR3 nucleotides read TGTGCCAGCACCCCCCAGGGGGGGGGACGATCACCCCTCCACTTT.